These T cell receptor beta chains were read from a single sample in a study of T-cell reconstitution after alpha-beta-depleted transplantation in children. TCRdb ran MiXCR on the PCR reads and lists one entry per CDR3 protein. Of about 540,000 distinct CDR3 sequences listed, around 16% are singletons. Sequencing was performed on PBMCs from the stem cell graft donor, taken from the stem cell graft. The receptors stem from a human donor who donated a stem cell graft to a child with acute lymphoblastic leukemia. The CDR3 runs from the conserved cysteine through the conserved F or W. Each record gives: V gene, clone size, D gene, J gene, CDR3 DNA, CDR3 protein. The D gene is left open where the match is weak. Only some rows state a clone size, as once, few, many or a class for expanded clones.

TRBV12-3/TRBV12-4	few	TRBD2	TRBJ2-7	TGTGCCAGCACCTCCGGGACTAGCGGGGGTGAGCAGTACTTC	CASTSGTSGGEQYF
TRBV27	-	TRBD1	TRBJ1-2	TGTGCCAGCAGTTTATCGATTGCAGGGGGCAACTATGGCTACACCTTC	CASSLSIAGGNYGYTF
TRBV7-8	-	-	TRBJ1-3	TGTGCCAGCAGCTTAGCAGGGTTGGGAAACACCATATATTTT	CASSLAGLGNTIYF
TRBV20-1	-	-	TRBJ2-3	TGCTGTGCTAGAGAGTCCAACACAGATACGCAGTATTTT	CCARESNTDTQYF
TRBV29-1	many	TRBD2	TRBJ2-7	TGCAGCGTCGATGGACTAGCGGGAGCCCCCTACGAGCAGTACTTC	CSVDGLAGAPYEQYF
TRBV6-5	-	-	TRBJ2-7	TGTGCCAGCAGTTACTCCCCCAGTGGGGACTACGAGCAGTACTTC	CASSYSPSGDYEQYF
TRBV4-1	few	TRBD1	TRBJ1-1	TGCGCCAGCAGCCATCCTCGGGACAGGGGCCTCATGAACACTGAAGCTTTCTTT	CASSHPRDRGLMNTEAFF
TRBV12-3/TRBV12-4	few	TRBD2	TRBJ2-3	TGTGCCAGCAGTTTAGTTTCAGCGGGAGCGGAAACAGATACGCAGTATTTT	CASSLVSAGAETDTQYF
TRBV5-1	-	TRBD1	TRBJ1-1	TGCGCCAGCAGCTTAGTACAGGGGGGGCCTGAAGCTTTCTTT	CASSLVQGGPEAFF
TRBV5-6	few	-	TRBJ1-2	TGTGCCAGCAGTATTTTAAGCGGCTACACCTTC	CASSILSGYTF
TRBV24-1	-	-	TRBJ2-3	TGTGCCACCAGTGATTCCGGGGGGCGCGGGGATACGCAGTATTTT	CATSDSGGRGDTQYF
TRBV7-9	few	-	TRBJ1-5	TGTGCCAGCAGCTACCAGGGTCAGCCCCAGCATTTT	CASSYQGQPQHF
TRBV11-2	-	-	TRBJ2-1	TGTGCCAGTGAGGGGGGAGGGCACAATGAGCAGTTCTTC	CASEGGGHNEQFF
TRBV12-3/TRBV12-4	few	TRBD1	TRBJ2-3	TGTGCCAGCAACCGACAGGGGTCGACAGATACGCAGTATTTT	CASNRQGSTDTQYF
TRBV7-9	many	-	TRBJ1-5	TGTGCCAGCAGCTTAGTCGGGGGGACGGAACAGCCCCAGCATTTT	CASSLVGGTEQPQHF
TRBV10-1	-	-	TRBJ2-3	TGCACCAGCAGCCTTAGCGGTAGCACAGATACGCAGTATTTT	CTSSLSGSTDTQYF
TRBV29-1	-	-	TRBJ1-2	TGCAGCACCTCGAAACAGGGAGTTGAGTTCGGCTACACCTTC	CSTSKQGVEFGYTF
TRBV5-6	few	TRBD2	TRBJ2-2	TGTGCCAGCAGCTGGACGGGACTAGCGAACACCGGGGAGCTGTTTTTT	CASSWTGLANTGELFF
TRBV4-2	-	TRBD2	TRBJ2-1	TGTGCCAGCAGCCAAGGACTAGCGGGTGAATACAATGAGCAGTTCTTC	CASSQGLAGEYNEQFF
TRBV9	many	-	TRBJ2-1	TGTGCCAGCAGCGTTGCCGGAGCCGAATACAATGAGCAGTTCTTC	CASSVAGAEYNEQFF
TRBV25-1	-	TRBD2	TRBJ2-5	TGTGCCAGCAGTCTAACTAGCGGGATGAGTGCGGGCGAGACCCAGTACTTC	CASSLTSGMSAGETQYF
TRBV27	-	TRBD1	TRBJ2-7	TGTGCCAGCAGTCCCTACCGACAGGGAGCCTTGTACGAGCAGTACTTC	CASSPYRQGALYEQYF
TRBV12-3/TRBV12-4	-	-	TRBJ1-4	TGTGCCAGCAGTCTATCGGGGTACTATAATGAAAAACTGTTTTTT	CASSLSGYYNEKLFF
TRBV12-3/TRBV12-4	-	TRBD1	TRBJ1-5	TGTGCCACCAGACAGGGGAGCAATCAGCCCCAGCATTTT	CATRQGSNQPQHF
TRBV7-6	few	-	TRBJ1-2	TGTGCCAGCAGCCCTGAGTGGGTCGGGGGCTACACCTTC	CASSPEWVGGYTF
TRBV27	-	-	TRBJ2-7	TGTGCCAGCAGCCGGAGGCTCTCACATTACGAGCAGTACTTC	CASSRRLSHYEQYF
TRBV12-3/TRBV12-4	-	-	TRBJ2-1	TGTGCCAGCAGTGGGACTGGCGACAATGAGCAGTTCTTC	CASSGTGDNEQFF
TRBV12-3/TRBV12-4	few	-	TRBJ2-4	TGTGCCAGCAGTTTATGGTCAGGGGAACGCCAGTACTTC	CASSLWSGERQYF
TRBV4-1	-	TRBD2	TRBJ2-1	TGCGCCAGCAATAGCGGGAGGGCCCCCAATGAGCAGTTCTTC	CASNSGRAPNEQFF
TRBV12-3/TRBV12-4	-	-	TRBJ1-1	TGTGCCAGCAGTTTTTTTCGGCCGTCGGATGAAGCTTTCTTT	CASSFFRPSDEAFF
TRBV7-9	-	TRBD2	TRBJ2-7	TGTGCCAGCAGCCTGGCGGGACTAGCGTTCTACGAGCAGTACTTC	CASSLAGLAFYEQYF
TRBV5-1	-	-	TRBJ2-7	TGCGCCAGCAGCTCAGGATGGGCCTACGAGCAGTACTTC	CASSSGWAYEQYF
TRBV7-3	few	-	TRBJ2-3	TGTGCCAGCAGCTTAGGCGGGGCCGAACGCAGGCAGTATTTT	CASSLGGAERRQYF
TRBV5-6	few	-	TRBJ1-1	TGTGCCAGCAGCTTGGGAAGGGCTAACACTGAAGCTTTCTTT	CASSLGRANTEAFF
TRBV11-2	-	TRBD2	TRBJ2-2	TGTGCCAGCAGCTTAGATAGGATAGCGGGAGGGGCCGGGGAGCTGTTTTTT	CASSLDRIAGGAGELFF
TRBV6-1	-	TRBD2	TRBJ2-7	TGTGCCAGCATCACTATGCTCGGACTAGACTACGAGCAGTACTTC	CASITMLGLDYEQYF
TRBV18	-	-	TRBJ2-7	TGTGCCAGCTCCCCCTCGAGGGGTGACGAGCAGTACTTC	CASSPSRGDEQYF
TRBV24-1	-	-	TRBJ2-5	TGTGCCACCAGTGATACCACCCCAGGGACCCAGTACTTC	CATSDTTPGTQYF
TRBV20-1	-	TRBD1	TRBJ2-7	TGCAGTGCTAGGGGCACAGGGGGCGCATGGTCCGAGCAGTACTTC	CSARGTGGAWSEQYF
TRBV12-3/TRBV12-4	-	-	TRBJ2-7	TGTGCCACACTGAATAGCGGAATCTCCTACGAGCAGTACTTC	CATLNSGISYEQYF
TRBV12-3/TRBV12-4	few	-	TRBJ2-7	TGTGCCAGCGCCCGCTCCTACGAGCAGTACTTC	CASARSYEQYF
TRBV12-3/TRBV12-4	few	TRBD2	TRBJ2-1	TGTGCCAGCAGTTTAGGTCGCCTAGCGGAGGGGAATGAGCAGTTCTTC	CASSLGRLAEGNEQFF
TRBV27	-	TRBD2	TRBJ2-7	TGTGCCAGCAGTGCTCCTAGCGGGAGCCAGGGTGAGCAGTACTTC	CASSAPSGSQGEQYF
TRBV7-6	-	-	TRBJ1-1	TGTGCCAGCAGGATTTTCGGCGGAGACACTGAAGCTTTCTTT	CASRIFGGDTEAFF
TRBV20-1	few	-	TRBJ1-1	TGCAGTGCTAGCGCCCTCCTTGGGTCCGGAACTGAAGCTTTCTTT	CSASALLGSGTEAFF
TRBV20-1	-	-	TRBJ2-7	TGCAGTGCTACCCCGTTAGCGGATCCCTACGAGCAGTACTTC	CSATPLADPYEQYF